Following are 22 T cell receptor beta chains from one sample sequenced in a study of response to subunit inactivated influenza vaccine. TCRdb recomputed calls from the RT-PCR reads with MiXCR, one row per CDR3 protein. The sample contains 700,000 to 900,000 distinct CDR3 sequences, about 20% of which appear only once. The sequences come from PBMCs from blood, collected roughly 5 days after vaccination. Every receptor here comes from a man aged 45 to 65 who received an inactivated influenza vaccine.

The gene calls are TRBV25-1 and TRBJ1-2; D not certain. The CDR3 runs 13 residues. Trimming took off 2 bases at V and 2 bases at J, with 6 bases between the two ends. CDR1 is MGHDK, CDR2 SYGVNS, per germline. CDR3 region: CASSEAKNYGYTF. The CDR3, as DNA: TGTGCCAGCAGTGAAGCGAAGAACTATGGCTACACCTTC.

For the CDR3, the DNA is TGTGCCAGCAGCGTAGGCCCGGGGGTTGAAGGGGAGCTGTTTTTT. This gives the protein CASSVGPGVEGELFF. The chain joins TRBV9 to TRBJ2-2; a possible D gene is TRBD2 (6 bases). Trimming shortened V by 0 bases and J by 8 bases, and 14 bases separated the two germline ends. The CDR3 runs 15 residues. Germline V gives CDR1 SGDLS, CDR2 YYNGEE.

The chain uses TRBV5-1 and TRBJ2-7; possibly TRBD1 for D (5 bases). There are 14 residues in the CDR3. V was trimmed by 1 base and J by 6 bases, leaving 14 bases between them. Germline CDR1 SGHRS, CDR2 YFSETQ. DNA for the CDR3: TGCGCCAGCAGCTTGATAGGGGCTTCCCTCGAGCAGTACTTC. Translation: CASSLIGASLEQYF.

This clonotype was seen a few times. V gene TRBV29-1 combines with J gene TRBJ2-7; 10 positions agree with TRBD2. CDR3 length equals 15 residues. Unmatched junction bases numbered 5, after V lost 1 base and J lost 2 bases. The germline CDR1 and CDR2 sequences are SQVTM and ANQGSEA. Here the CDR3 DNA reads TGCAGCGTTGAAGGCGGACTAGCGGCGCCCTACGAGCAGTACTTC. Translating gives CSVEGGLAAPYEQYF.

V usage is TRBV20-1 and J usage is TRBJ2-1; D gene uncertain. This CDR3 has 13 residues. CDR1 is DFQATT, CDR2 SNEGSKA, per germline (reference sequence). V was clipped by 4 bases and J by 2 bases, with 9 bases between them. The CDR3 sequence: CSATGGAYNEQFF. The DNA for the CDR3 is TGCAGTGCTACCGGCGGCGCCTACAATGAGCAGTTCTTC.

The chain joins TRBV5-1 to TRBJ2-7, with TRBD1 matching 7 bases. V lost 3 bases, J lost 6 bases, and 9 bases stayed unmatched. The germline gives CDR1 SGHRS, CDR2 YFSETQ. The CDR3 has 14 residues. The CDR3 DNA is TGCGCCAGCAGCTCCTGGACAGGCTCTGGCGAGCAGTACTTC. It specifies CASSSWTGSGEQYF.

This clonotype occurred many times. DNA for the CDR3: TGTGCCAGCAGACTGGGACAGGGGTACTCCTACGAGCAGTACTTC. It translates to CASRLGQGYSYEQYF. The chain links TRBV12-3 or TRBV12-4 to TRBJ2-7, with 10 nucleotides matching TRBD1. V trimming: 6 bases; J trimming: 0 bases; junction bases outside the gene matches: 5. This CDR3 has 15 residues.

This rearrangement joins TRBV5-1 to TRBJ2-7; D unclear. V gave up 6 bases and J gave up 6 bases, with 16 bases separating them. CDR1 and CDR2 (germline): SGHRS, YFSETQ. This CDR3 region has 13 residues. CDR3 nucleotides: TGCGCCAGCACCTTAGAAGTACACGGCGAGCAGTACTTC. Translation gives CASTLEVHGEQYF.

The table lists this clonotype with a few counts. The chain uses TRBV20-1 and TRBJ2-1, with TRBD2 matching over 10 bases. CDR3 length: 17 amino acids. CDR1 is DFQATT and CDR2 is SNEGSKA in the germline V gene (reference sequence). The J segment lost 1 base and the V segment lost 3 bases, leaving 9 bases of the junction unmatched. The CDR3 sequence: CSARASGREGSYNEQFF. CDR3 coding DNA: TGCAGTGCTAGGGCCAGCGGGAGGGAGGGGTCCTACAATGAGCAGTTCTTC.

This clonotype was seen just once. This chain connects TRBV25-1 to TRBJ1-2, with a weak D call TRBD1 (5 bases). CDR3 length equals 15 residues. Trimming took 2 bases from V and 0 from J, leaving 10 bases between them. The germline gives CDR1 MGHDK, CDR2 SYGVNS. The CDR3 DNA reads TGTGCCAGCAGTGAACAGGGCCTAGCTAACTATGGCTACACCTTC. Protein sequence: CASSEQGLANYGYTF.

This clonotype was detected only a few times. The chain is built from TRBV4-2 and TRBJ2-5; TRBD2 is a possible D gene (6 bases). CDR3 length: 15 amino acids. The germline CDR1 and CDR2 sequences are LGHNA and YNFKEQ. V was clipped by 0 bases and J by 5 bases, with 13 bases between them. This CDR3 reads CASSQEARGRETQYF. The DNA of the CDR3 is TGTGCCAGCAGCCAAGAGGCGCGGGGTAGGGAGACCCAGTACTTC.

This clonotype was observed a handful of times. The V gene is TRBV5-1, the J gene TRBJ2-7, with 7 bases aligning to TRBD1. V lost 2 bases, J lost 4 bases, and 6 bases stayed unmatched. The length of the CDR3 is 14 residues. The germline gives CDR1 SGHRS, CDR2 YFSETQ. The CDR3 region is CASSLTGVEYEQYF. The DNA for the CDR3 is TGCGCCAGCAGCTTAACAGGGGTGGAGTACGAGCAGTACTTC.

This chain joins TRBV6-5 and TRBJ2-5; D possibly corresponds to TRBD1 (6 bases). V dropped 4 bases and J dropped 6 bases, with 15 bases sitting between them. There are 14 residues in the CDR3. Per germline, CDR1 MNHEY and CDR2 SVGAGI. In DNA, the CDR3 is TGTGCCAGCAGTTCTTCAGGGACAACACAGACCCAGTACTTC. This encodes CASSSSGTTQTQYF.

V and J are TRBV12-3 or TRBV12-4 and TRBJ2-6; D call uncertain. Trimming removed 8 bases at V and 0 bases at J, with 11 bases between. The CDR3 consists of 15 residues. CDR3 region: CASDGRSSGANVLTF. CDR3 bases: TGTGCCAGCGACGGACGGTCCTCTGGGGCCAACGTCCTGACTTTC.

This clonotype was found a few times. The chain combines TRBV6-2 or TRBV6-3 with TRBJ2-1; TRBD2 might be the D (6 bases). The CDR3 spans 17 residues. Germline V CDR1 and CDR2: MNHEY, SVGEGT. V dropped 2 bases and J dropped 5 bases, with 19 bases sitting between them. The CDR3 reads CASSYAIRDSRNNEQFF. CDR3 sequence (DNA): TGTGCCAGCAGTTACGCGATCCGGGACTCCCGAAACAATGAGCAGTTCTTC.

The gene calls are TRBV5-6 and TRBJ1-5; D gene uncertain. Germline loops: CDR1 SGHDT, CDR2 YYEEEE. CDR3 length: 13 amino acids. Trimming cost V 4 bases and J 7 bases, with 12 bases left between them. CDR3 sequence reads: CASSGGLDQPQHF. In DNA form, the CDR3 reads TGTGCCAGCAGCGGCGGGCTTGACCAGCCCCAGCATTTT. The whole variable domain, remainder taken from reference TRBV5-6 and TRBJ1-5, is DAGVTQSPTHLIKTRGQQVTLRCSPKSGHDTVSWYQQALGQGPQFIFQYYEEEERQRGNFPDRFSGHQFPNYSSELNVNALLLGDSALYLCASSGGLDQPQHFGDGTRLSIL.

Ten or more counts support this clonotype. The J gene is TRBJ1-1, the V gene TRBV28; the D gene is possibly TRBD1 (5 bases). From germline, CDR1 is MDHEN and CDR2 SYDVKM. V was pared by 5 bases and J by 1 base, with 11 bases between. The CDR3 loop spans 14 amino acids. CDR3 DNA sequence: TGTGCCAGCAGTGCCGACAGACCGAACACTGAAGCTTTCTTT. Its translation is CASSADRPNTEAFF.

V gene TRBV24-1 combines with J gene TRBJ2-1; 12 positions match TRBD2. Per the germline V gene, CDR1 is KGHDR and CDR2 is SFDVKD. J was trimmed by 7 bases and V by 3 bases; bases with no gene match: 3. The CDR3 length is 15 residues. CDR3 in amino acids: CATSDRLAGVNEQFF. The DNA for the CDR3 is TGTGCCACCAGTGATAGACTAGCGGGAGTAAATGAGCAGTTCTTC.

This clonotype was counted only a few times. V gene TRBV4-3 combines with J gene TRBJ2-3, with D unresolved. This CDR3 has 14 residues. Germline V lookup: CDR1 LGHNA, CDR2 YSLEER. Trimming left V 0 bases short and J 4 bases short, with 8 bases between. CDR3 nucleotide sequence: TGCGCCAGCAGCCAAGATAGTAGGGCAGATACGCAGTATTTT. Its translation is CASSQDSRADTQYF.

In its sample, this clonotype was seen a few times. The chain recombines TRBV5-1 with TRBJ2-1; possibly TRBD1 for D (5 bases). Germline CDR1 and CDR2: SGHRS and YFSETQ. This CDR3 is built from 15 residues. V lost 4 bases to trimming and J lost 1 base, with 12 bases between them. Here the CDR3 DNA reads TGCGCCAGCAGCGAACAGGAAGGGTCCTACAATGAGCAGTTCTTC. It specifies CASSEQEGSYNEQFF. The complete variable domain, with remaining parts taken from reference TRBV5-1 and TRBJ2-1, reads KAGVTQTPRYLIKTRGQQVTLSCSPISGHRSVSWYQQTPGQGLQFLFEYFSETQRNKGNFPGRFSGRQFSNSRSEMNVSTLELGDSALYLCASSEQEGSYNEQFFGPGTRLTVL.

V usage is TRBV2 and J usage is TRBJ2-3, with D possibly being TRBD2 (7 bases). Per the germline V gene, CDR1 is SNHLY and CDR2 is FYNNEI. The germline V and J ends were trimmed by 7 bases and 4 bases, with 21 bases remaining between them. The CDR3 extends over 16 amino acids. The CDR3: CASTLFFGGHSDTQYF. CDR3 in DNA: TGTGCCAGCACCCTCTTTTTCGGGGGGCACTCAGATACGCAGTATTTT.

This clonotype was observed many times. This sequence joins TRBV20-1 and TRBJ2-1, with D perhaps TRBD1 (6 bases). Germline V gene sequence: CDR1 DFQATT, CDR2 SNEGSKA (reference sequence). The CDR3 has 17 residues. Trimming removed 2 bases from V and 4 bases from J, with 21 bases in between. Here the CDR3 reads CSARFSLRDTKYNEQFF. CDR3 nucleotide sequence: TGCAGTGCTAGATTCTCGCTCCGGGACACCAAATACAATGAGCAGTTCTTC.